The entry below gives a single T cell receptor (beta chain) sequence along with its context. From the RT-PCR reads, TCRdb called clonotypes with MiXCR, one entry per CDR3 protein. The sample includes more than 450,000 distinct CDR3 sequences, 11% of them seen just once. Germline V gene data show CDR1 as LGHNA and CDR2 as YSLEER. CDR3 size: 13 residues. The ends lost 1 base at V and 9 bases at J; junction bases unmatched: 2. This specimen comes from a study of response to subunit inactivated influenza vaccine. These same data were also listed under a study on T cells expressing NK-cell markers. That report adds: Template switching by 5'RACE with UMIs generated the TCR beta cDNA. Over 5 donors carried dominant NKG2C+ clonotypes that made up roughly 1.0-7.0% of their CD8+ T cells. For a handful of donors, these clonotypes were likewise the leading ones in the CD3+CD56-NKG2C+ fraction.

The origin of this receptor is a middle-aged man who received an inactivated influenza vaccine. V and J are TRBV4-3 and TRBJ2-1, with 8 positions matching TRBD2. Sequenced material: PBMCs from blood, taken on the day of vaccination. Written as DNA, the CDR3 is TGCGCCAGCAGCCAAGTCGGGGGGGCTGAGCAGTTCTTC. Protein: CASSQVGGAEQFF.